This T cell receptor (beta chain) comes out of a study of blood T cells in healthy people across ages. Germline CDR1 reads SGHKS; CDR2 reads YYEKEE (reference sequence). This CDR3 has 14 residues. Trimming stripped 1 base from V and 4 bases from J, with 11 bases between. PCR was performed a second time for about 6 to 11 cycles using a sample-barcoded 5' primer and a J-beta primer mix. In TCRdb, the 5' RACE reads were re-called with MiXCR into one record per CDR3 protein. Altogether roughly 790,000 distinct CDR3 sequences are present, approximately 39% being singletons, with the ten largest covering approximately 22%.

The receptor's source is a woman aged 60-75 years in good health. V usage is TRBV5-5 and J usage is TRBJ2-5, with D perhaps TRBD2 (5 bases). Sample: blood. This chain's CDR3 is CASSLRRTGETQYF. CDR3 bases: TGTGCCAGCAGCTTGCGTCGGACTGGAGAGACCCAGTACTTC. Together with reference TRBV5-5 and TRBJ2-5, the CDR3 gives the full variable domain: DAGVTQSPTHLIKTRGQQVTLRCSPISGHKSVSWYQQVLGQGPQFIFQYYEKEERGRGNFPDRFSARQFPNYSSELNVNALLLGDSALYLCASSLRRTGETQYFGPGTRLLVL.